This TCR beta chain was observed in a study of beta chain features in type 1 diabetes. From germline, CDR1 is SGHDN and CDR2 FVKESK. Trimming shortened V by 0 bases and J by 5 bases, and 19 bases separated the two germline ends. The CDR3 spans 17 residues. TCRB transcripts that were expressed got sequenced, as all of the isolated RNA had been reverse transcribed. TCRdb's table, derived via immunoSEQ multiplex PCR, lists solely in-frame clones and lacks some. The sample has 400,000 or so clones; around 9.6% are singletons. Study-level points and caveats: In all four CD4+ subsets, TCRB CDR3 length was significantly, moderately reduced in type 1 diabetes.

As for this clone: Antigen unknown.

The chain carries TRBV14 and TRBJ1-2, with D possibly TRBD1 on 6 matching bases. The sequenced sample consisted of central memory CD4+ T cells from blood. This sequence was found in a man aged 25-45 years with type 1 diabetes. CDR3 residues: CASSQDLTTGRRYGYTF. CDR3 sequence (DNA): TGTGCCAGCAGCCAAGACCTGACGACAGGCAGAAGGTATGGCTACACCTTC.